This TCR beta chain was identified during a study of blood T cell repertoires in COVID-19. Study information: PBMCs, B-cell-depleted T cells, or T cells were the source of the cDNA or gDNA that made up the material.

The assay was immunoSEQ multiplex PCR, and TCRdb's table has in-frame clones only and misses some. The data hold over 200,000 clones, with approximately 88% observed a single time. The sequencing sample was made of PBMCs or T cells enriched from blood (not recorded which). This sequence was found in a woman in her forties with acute COVID-19.

The CDR3 bases are TGTGCCAGCAGCTCCCGGGGAGGCCAAGAGACCCAGTACTTC. Its protein product is CASSSRGGQETQYF. The chain is built from TRBV11-2 and TRBJ2-5, with D possibly TRBD2 on 6 matching bases. The CDR3 consists of 14 residues. Deletions cut 4 bases from V and 1 base from J, with 10 bases between. The germline V gene has CDR1 SGHAT and CDR2 FQNNGV.